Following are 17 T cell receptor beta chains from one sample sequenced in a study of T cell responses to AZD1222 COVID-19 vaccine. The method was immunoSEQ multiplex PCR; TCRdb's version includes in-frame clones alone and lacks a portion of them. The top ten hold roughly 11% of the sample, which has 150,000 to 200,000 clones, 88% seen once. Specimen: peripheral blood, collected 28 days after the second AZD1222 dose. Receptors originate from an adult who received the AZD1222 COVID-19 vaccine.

The CDR3 is CASSSGSRTEAFF. CDR3 nucleotides: TGTGCCAGTAGCTCAGGAAGTCGGACTGAAGCTTTCTTT. The chain joins TRBV19 to TRBJ1-1; no definite D call. CDR1 and CDR2 from the germline V gene are LNHDA and SQIVND (reference sequence). The V end lost 6 bases, the J end lost 5 bases, and 13 bases lay between the germline ends. The CDR3 covers 13 residues.

CDR3 DNA: TGTGCCAGCAGTCTCAAGGCTGAAGCTTTCTTT. This codes for CASSLKAEAFF. The rearrangement uses TRBV12-3 or TRBV12-4 and TRBJ1-1; no clear D gene. The germline V and J ends were trimmed by 5 bases and 6 bases, with 7 bases remaining between them. The CDR3 is 11 amino acids.

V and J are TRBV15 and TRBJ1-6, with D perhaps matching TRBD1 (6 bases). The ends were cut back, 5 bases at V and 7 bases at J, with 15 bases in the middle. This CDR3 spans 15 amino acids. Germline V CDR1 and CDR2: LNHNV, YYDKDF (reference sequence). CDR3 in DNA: TGTGCCACCAGCGAGACCAGGGGCCGGAATTCACCCCTCCACTTT. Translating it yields CATSETRGRNSPLHF.

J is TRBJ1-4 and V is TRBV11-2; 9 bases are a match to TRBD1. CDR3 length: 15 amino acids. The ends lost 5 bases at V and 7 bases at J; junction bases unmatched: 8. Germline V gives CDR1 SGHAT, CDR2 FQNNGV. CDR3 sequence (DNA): TGTGCCAGCAGCCGAGCGGGACAGGGAAGTGAAAAACTGTTTTTT. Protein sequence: CASSRAGQGSEKLFF.

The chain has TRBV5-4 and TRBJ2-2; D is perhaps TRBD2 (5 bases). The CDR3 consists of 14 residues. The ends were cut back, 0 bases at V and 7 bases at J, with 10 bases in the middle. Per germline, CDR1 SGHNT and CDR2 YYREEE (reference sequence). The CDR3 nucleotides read TGTGCCAGCAGCTTGGGGGAGCGTAACGGGGAGCTGTTTTTT. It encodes CASSLGERNGELFF.

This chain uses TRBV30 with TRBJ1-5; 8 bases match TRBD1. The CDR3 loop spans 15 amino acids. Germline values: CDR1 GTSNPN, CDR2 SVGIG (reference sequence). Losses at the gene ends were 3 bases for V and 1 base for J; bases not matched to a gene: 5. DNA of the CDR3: TGTGCCTGGAGCGGAGGACAGGGAAGCAATCAGCCCCAGCATTTT. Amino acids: CAWSGGQGSNQPQHF.

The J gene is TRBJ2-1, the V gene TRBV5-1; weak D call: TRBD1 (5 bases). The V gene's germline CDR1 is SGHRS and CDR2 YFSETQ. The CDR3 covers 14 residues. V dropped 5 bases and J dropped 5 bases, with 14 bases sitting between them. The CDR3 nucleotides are TGCGCCAGCAGATCGGACATCCTCGACAATGAGCAGTTCTTC. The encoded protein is CASRSDILDNEQFF. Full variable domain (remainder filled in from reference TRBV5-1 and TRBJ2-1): KAGVTQTPRYLIKTRGQQVTLSCSPISGHRSVSWYQQTPGQGLQFLFEYFSETQRNKGNFPGRFSGRQFSNSRSEMNVSTLELGDSALYLCASRSDILDNEQFFGPGTRLTVL.

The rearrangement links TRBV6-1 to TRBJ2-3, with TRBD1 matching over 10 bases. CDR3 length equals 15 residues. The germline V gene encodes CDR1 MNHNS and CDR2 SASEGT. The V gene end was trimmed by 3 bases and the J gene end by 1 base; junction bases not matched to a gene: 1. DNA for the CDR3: TGTGCCAGCAGTGAGGGGACAGGGGGCACAGATACGCAGTATTTT. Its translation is CASSEGTGGTDTQYF.

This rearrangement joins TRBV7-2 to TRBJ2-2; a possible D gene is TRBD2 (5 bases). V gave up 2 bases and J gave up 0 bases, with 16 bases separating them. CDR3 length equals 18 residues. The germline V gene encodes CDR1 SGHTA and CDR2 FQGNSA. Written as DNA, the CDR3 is TGTGCCAGCAGCTTAAAGGGCGGGTTTATCGCGAACACCGGGGAGCTGTTTTTT. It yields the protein CASSLKGGFIANTGELFF.

CDR3 residues: CSVRDGTYEQYF. The CDR3, as DNA: TGCAGCGTTCGGGACGGTACCTACGAGCAGTACTTC. This rearrangement joins TRBV29-1 to TRBJ2-7; D may be TRBD1 or TRBD2 (5 bases each). Germline V lookup: CDR1 SQVTM, CDR2 ANQGSEA. This CDR3 region has 12 residues. The V gene lost 5 bases and the J gene lost 2 bases, with 10 bases spanning the gap.

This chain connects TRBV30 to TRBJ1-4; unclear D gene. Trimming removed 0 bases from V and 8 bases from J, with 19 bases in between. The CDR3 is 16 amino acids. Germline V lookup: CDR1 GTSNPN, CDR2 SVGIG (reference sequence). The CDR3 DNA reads TGTGCCTGGAGTGTGGAGTTGGGTATTGGTGGGGAAAAACTGTTTTTT. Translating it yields CAWSVELGIGGEKLFF.

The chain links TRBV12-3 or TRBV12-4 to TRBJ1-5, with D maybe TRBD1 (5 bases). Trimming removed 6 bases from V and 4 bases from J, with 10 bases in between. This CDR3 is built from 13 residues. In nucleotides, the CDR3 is TGTGCCAGCAGCCGCAGGGCTAATCAGCCCCAGCATTTT. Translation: CASSRRANQPQHF.

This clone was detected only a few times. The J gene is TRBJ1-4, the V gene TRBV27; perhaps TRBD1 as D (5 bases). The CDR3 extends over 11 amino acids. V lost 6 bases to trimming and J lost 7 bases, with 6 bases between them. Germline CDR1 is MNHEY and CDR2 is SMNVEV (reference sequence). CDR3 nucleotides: TGTGCCAGCAGGAGGGGTGAAAAACTGTTTTTT. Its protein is CASRRGEKLFF.

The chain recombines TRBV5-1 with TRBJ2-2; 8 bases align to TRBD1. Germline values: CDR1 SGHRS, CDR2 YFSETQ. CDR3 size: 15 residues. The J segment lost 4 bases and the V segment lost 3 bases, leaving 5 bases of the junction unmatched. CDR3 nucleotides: TGCGCCAGCAGCTACCCACAGGGGGGCACCGGGGAGCTGTTTTTT. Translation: CASSYPQGGTGELFF.

CDR3 loop: CASSHGVEAFF. The CDR3 DNA is TGTGCCAGCAGCCATGGCGTGGAAGCTTTCTTT. This sequence joins TRBV3-1 (or the pseudogene TRBV3-2) and TRBJ1-1; D ambiguous. The V gene lost 3 bases and the J gene lost 8 bases, with 7 bases spanning the gap. The CDR3 sequence is 11 residues long. From germline, CDR1 is LGHDT and CDR2 YNNKEL (reference sequence).

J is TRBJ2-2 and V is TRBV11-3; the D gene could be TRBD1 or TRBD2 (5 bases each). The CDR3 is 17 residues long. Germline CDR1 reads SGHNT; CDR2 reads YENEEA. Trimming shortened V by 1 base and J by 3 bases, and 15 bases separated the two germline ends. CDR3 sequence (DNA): TGTGCCAGCAGCTTAGGGCCTCTAGCAGGGTACACCGGGGAGCTGTTTTTT. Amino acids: CASSLGPLAGYTGELFF.

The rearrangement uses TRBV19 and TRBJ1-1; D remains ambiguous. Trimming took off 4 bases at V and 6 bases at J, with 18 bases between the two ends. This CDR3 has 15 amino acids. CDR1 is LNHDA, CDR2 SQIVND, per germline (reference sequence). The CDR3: CASSTGGKMAPEAFF. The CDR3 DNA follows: TGTGCCAGTAGTACAGGAGGAAAAATGGCTCCTGAAGCTTTCTTT.